Sequencing of this TCR beta chain was carried out in a study of a mutant IDH1 vaccine in newly diagnosed glioma. Turning to the study itself: Vaccination followed radiotherapy alone by 4-6 weeks, or accompanied temozolomide cycles. Treated patients were approximately 62% male, about 38% female, mean age roughly 39 years. Patients' prior therapy spanned radiotherapy, temozolomide, or both; most underwent both.

This clone was counted a single time. The antigen remains undetermined. The time point denotes: week 11, during vaccination. With topical imiquimod, each dose of the vaccine consisted of 300 ug of mutant IDH1 20-mer peptide. CDR3 size: 14 residues. Germline CDR1 is LNHDA and CDR2 is SQIVND (reference sequence). The V segment lost 6 bases and the J segment 1 base; nucleotides outside the gene matches: 4. Clones were read by immunoSEQ multiplex PCR, and TCRdb kept only the in-frame ones, dropping some. The sample lists roughly 70,000 clones, approximately 84% seen once, with approximately 10% in the top ten.

The clonotype comes from a woman between 50 and 59 years old with glioma. The sequencing used PBMCs, collected from a glioma patient whose treatment included an IDH1 peptide vaccine. The chain has TRBV19 and TRBJ1-1; 8 positions agree with TRBD1. DNA for the CDR3: TGTGCCAGTAGGCCAGGGGGCGCGAACACTGAAGCTTTCTTT. Translated, it gives CASRPGGANTEAFF.